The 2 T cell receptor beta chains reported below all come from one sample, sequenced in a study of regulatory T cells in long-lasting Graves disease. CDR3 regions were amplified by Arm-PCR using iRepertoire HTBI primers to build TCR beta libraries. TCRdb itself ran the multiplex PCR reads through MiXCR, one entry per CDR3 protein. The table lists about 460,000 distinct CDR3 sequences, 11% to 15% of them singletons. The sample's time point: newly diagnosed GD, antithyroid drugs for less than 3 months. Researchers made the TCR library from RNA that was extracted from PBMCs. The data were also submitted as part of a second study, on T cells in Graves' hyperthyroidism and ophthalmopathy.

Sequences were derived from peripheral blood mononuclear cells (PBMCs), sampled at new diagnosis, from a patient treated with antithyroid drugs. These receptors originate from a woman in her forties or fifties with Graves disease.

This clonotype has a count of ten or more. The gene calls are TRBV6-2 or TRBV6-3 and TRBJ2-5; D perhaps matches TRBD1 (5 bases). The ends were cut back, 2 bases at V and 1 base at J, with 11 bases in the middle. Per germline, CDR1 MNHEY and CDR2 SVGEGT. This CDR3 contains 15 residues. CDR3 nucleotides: TGTGCCAGCAGTTACAGGCAGGGCTTCCAAGAGACCCAGTACTTC. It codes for CASSYRQGFQETQYF.

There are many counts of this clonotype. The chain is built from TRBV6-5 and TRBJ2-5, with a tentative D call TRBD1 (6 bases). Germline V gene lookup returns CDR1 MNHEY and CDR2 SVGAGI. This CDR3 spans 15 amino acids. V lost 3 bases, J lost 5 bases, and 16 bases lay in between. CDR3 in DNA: TGTGCCAGCAGTTATCAACAGGGTAACGGGGAGACCCAGTACTTC. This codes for CASSYQQGNGETQYF.